The T cell receptor (beta chain) described here comes from a study of T cell responses to AZD1222 COVID-19 vaccine. Germline CDR1 and CDR2: MDHEN and SYDVKM. V lost 5 bases, J lost 3 bases, and 5 bases stayed unmatched. CDR3 length: 14 amino acids. Measured with immunoSEQ multiplex PCR; TCRdb has only the in-frame clones, and not every one. The sample lists approximately 15,000 clones; about 88% were seen once. This TCR derives from an adult who received the AZD1222 COVID-19 vaccine. V is TRBV28 and J is TRBJ2-7; 9 bases align to TRBD2. The sequences come from peripheral blood, collected 28 days after the second AZD1222 dose. For the CDR3, the DNA is TGTGCCAGCAGTAGAGAGACTAGCGGCTACGAGCAGTACTTC. Translation gives CASSRETSGYEQYF.